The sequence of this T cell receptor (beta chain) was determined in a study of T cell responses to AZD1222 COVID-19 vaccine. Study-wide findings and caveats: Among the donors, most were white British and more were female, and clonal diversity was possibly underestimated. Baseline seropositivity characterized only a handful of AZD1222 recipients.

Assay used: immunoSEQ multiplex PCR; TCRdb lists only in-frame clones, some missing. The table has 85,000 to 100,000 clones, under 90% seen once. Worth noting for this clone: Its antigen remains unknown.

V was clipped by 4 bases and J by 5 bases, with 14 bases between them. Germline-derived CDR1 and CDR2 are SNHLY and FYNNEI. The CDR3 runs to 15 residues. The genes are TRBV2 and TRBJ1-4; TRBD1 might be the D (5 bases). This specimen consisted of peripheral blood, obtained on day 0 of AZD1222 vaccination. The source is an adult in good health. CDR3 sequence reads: CASSGSGLMNEKLFF. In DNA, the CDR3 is TGTGCCAGCAGTGGGTCGGGACTGATGAATGAAAAACTGTTTTTT.